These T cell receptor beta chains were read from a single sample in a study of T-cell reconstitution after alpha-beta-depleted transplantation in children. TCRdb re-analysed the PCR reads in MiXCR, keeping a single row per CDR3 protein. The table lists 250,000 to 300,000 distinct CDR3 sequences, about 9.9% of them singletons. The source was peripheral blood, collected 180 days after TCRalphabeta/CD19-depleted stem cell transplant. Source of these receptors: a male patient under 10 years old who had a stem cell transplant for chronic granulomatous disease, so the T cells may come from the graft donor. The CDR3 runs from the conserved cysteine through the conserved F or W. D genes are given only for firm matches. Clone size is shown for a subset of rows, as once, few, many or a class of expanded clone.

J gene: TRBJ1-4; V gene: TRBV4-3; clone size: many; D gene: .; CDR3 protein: CASSQGYPPGRNEKLFF; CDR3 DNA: TGCGCCAGCAGCCAAGGCTATCCACCGGGGAGGAATGAAAAACTGTTTTTT
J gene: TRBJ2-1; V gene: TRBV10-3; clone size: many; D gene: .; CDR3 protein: CAISGRRDDEQFF; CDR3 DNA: TGTGCCATCAGTGGGCGCAGGGACGATGAGCAGTTCTTC
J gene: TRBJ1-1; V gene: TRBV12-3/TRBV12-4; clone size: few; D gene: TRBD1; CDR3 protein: CASREGQGIRAFF; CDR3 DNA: TGTGCCAGCAGAGAAGGACAGGGAATACGAGCTTTCTTT
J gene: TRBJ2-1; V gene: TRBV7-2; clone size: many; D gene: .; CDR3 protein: CASTVTRYNEQFF; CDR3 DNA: TGTGCCAGCACCGTAACTCGTTACAATGAGCAGTTCTTC
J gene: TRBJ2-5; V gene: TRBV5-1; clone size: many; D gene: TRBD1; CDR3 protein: CASSWGARLGQGPQETQYF; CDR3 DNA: TGCGCCAGCAGCTGGGGTGCCCGATTGGGACAGGGGCCCCAAGAGACCCAGTACTTC
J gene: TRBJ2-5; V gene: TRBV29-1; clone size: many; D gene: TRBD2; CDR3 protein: CSFVRGGGETQYF; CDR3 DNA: TGCAGCTTCGTGCGGGGGGGCGGAGAGACCCAGTACTTC
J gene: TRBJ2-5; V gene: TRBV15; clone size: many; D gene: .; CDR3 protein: CATSRDVFGQRGETQYF; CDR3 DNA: TGTGCCACCAGCAGAGATGTCTTCGGACAGAGGGGAGAGACCCAGTACTTC
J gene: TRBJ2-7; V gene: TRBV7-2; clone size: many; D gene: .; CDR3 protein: CASSLAHDLYEQYF; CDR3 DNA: TGTGCCAGCAGCTTAGCCCACGATCTCTACGAGCAGTACTTC
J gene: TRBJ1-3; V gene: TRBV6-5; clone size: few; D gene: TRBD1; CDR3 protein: CASSPLTGGHGNTIYF; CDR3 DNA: TGTGCCAGCAGTCCACTCACAGGGGGCCACGGAAACACCATATATTTT
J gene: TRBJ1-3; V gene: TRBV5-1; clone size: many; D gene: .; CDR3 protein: CASSLDGYSGNTIYF; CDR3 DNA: TGCGCCAGCAGCTTGGACGGATACTCTGGAAACACCATATATTTT
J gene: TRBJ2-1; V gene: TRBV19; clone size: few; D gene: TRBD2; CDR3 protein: CASSFLAEAYNEQFF; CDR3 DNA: TGTGCCAGTAGCTTCCTAGCGGAGGCGTACAATGAGCAGTTCTTC
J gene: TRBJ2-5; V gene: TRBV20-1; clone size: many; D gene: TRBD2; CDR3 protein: CSARDVEGGPQETQYF; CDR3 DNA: TGCAGTGCTAGAGATGTTGAGGGAGGGCCGCAAGAGACCCAGTACTTC
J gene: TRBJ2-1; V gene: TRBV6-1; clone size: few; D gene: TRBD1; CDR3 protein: CASSGGTGYNEQFF; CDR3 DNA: TGTGCCAGCAGTGGTGGGACAGGCTACAATGAGCAGTTCTTC
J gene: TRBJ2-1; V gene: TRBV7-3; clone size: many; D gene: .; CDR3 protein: CASSTTGTTYNEQFF; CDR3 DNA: TGTGCCAGCAGCACCACAGGGACCACCTACAATGAGCAGTTCTTC
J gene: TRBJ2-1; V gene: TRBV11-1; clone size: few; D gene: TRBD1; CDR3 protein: CASSSLGTGDLVDKDNEQFF; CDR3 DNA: TGTGCCAGCAGCTCCCTTGGGACAGGGGATTTAGTAGATAAGGACAATGAGCAGTTCTTC
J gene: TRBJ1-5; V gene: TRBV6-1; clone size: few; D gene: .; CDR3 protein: CASSRDSLPTNQPQHF; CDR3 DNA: TGTGCCAGCAGTCGAGACAGCCTACCTACCAATCAGCCCCAGCATTTT
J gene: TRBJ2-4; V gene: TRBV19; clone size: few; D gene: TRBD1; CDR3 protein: CASSRDSVNIQYF; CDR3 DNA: TGTGCCAGTAGTCGGGACAGCGTAAACATTCAGTACTTC
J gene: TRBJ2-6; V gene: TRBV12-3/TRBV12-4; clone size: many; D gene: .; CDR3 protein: CASSQNAGASGANVLTF; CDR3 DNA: TGTGCCAGCAGCCAGAATGCGGGTGCCTCTGGGGCCAACGTCCTGACTTTC
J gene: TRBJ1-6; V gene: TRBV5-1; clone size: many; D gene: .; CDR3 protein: CASSAGGSRNSPLHF; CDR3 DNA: TGCGCCAGCAGCGCCGGGGGTTCGCGTAATTCACCCCTCCACTTT
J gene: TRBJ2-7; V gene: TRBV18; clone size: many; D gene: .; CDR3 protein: CASSPATGGYEQYF; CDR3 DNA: TGTGCCAGCTCACCGGCCACAGGTGGGTACGAGCAGTACTTC
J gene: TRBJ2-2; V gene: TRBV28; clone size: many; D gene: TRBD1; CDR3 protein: CASSKQGSSGELFF; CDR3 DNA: TGTGCCAGCAGCAAACAGGGGTCGAGCGGGGAGCTGTTTTTT
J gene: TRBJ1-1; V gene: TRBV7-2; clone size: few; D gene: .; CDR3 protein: CASNRRVETEAFF; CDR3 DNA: TGTGCCAGCAACCGCAGGGTAGAAACTGAAGCTTTCTTT
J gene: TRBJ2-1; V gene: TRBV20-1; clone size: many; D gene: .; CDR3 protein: CSARDLRGISYNEQFF; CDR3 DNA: TGCAGTGCTAGAGACCTTCGGGGCATATCCTACAATGAGCAGTTCTTC
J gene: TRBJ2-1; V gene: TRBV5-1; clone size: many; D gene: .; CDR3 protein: CASSLGGFSYNEQFF; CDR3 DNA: TGCGCCAGCAGCTTGGGAGGGTTCTCCTACAATGAGCAGTTCTTC
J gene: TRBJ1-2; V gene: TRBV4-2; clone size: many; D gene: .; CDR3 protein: CASSQDPGGTYGYTF; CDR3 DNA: TGTGCCAGCAGCCAAGATCCCGGGGGCACTTATGGCTACACCTTC
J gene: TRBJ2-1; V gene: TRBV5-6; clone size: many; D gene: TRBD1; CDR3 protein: CASRTWDSNEQFF; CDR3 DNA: TGTGCCAGCAGGACCTGGGACAGCAATGAGCAGTTCTTC
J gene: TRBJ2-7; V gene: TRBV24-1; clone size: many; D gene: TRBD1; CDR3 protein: CATSDSDRGVYEQYF; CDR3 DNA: TGTGCCACCAGTGATTCGGACAGGGGGGTCTACGAGCAGTACTTC
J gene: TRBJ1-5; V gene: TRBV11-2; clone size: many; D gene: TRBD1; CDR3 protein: CASSSVRAGDREGSNQPQHF; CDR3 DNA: TGTGCCAGCAGCTCCGTCCGGGCGGGCGACAGGGAAGGAAGCAATCAGCCCCAGCATTTT
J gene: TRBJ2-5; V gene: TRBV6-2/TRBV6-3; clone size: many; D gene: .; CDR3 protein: CASSYSMGNYQETQYF; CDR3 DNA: TGTGCCAGCAGTTACTCGATGGGAAATTACCAAGAGACCCAGTACTTC
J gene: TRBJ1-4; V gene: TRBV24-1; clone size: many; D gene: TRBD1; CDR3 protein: CATSDLPEDREADEKLFF; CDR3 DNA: TGTGCCACCAGTGATTTGCCCGAGGACAGGGAAGCGGATGAAAAACTGTTTTTT
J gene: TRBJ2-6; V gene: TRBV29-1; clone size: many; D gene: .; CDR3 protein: CSVGGGSGANVLTF; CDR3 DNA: TGCAGCGTTGGAGGGGGTTCCGGGGCCAACGTCCTGACTTTC
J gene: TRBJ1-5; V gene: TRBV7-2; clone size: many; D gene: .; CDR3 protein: CASSLGQYSNQPQHF; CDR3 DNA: TGTGCCAGCAGCCTGGGGCAGTATAGCAATCAGCCCCAGCATTTT
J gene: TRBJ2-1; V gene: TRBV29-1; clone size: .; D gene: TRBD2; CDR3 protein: CSASSGRDNEQFF; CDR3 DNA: TGCAGCGCTTCTAGCGGGAGGGACAATGAGCAGTTCTTC
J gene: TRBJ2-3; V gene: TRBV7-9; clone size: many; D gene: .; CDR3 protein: CASSLGDPTPITDTQYF; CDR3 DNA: TGTGCCAGCAGCTTAGGTGACCCTACCCCTATCACAGATACGCAGTATTTT
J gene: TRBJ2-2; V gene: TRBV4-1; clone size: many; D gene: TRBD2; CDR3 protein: CASSQRPGLAGGLGGELFF; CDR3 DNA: TGCGCCAGCAGCCAACGTCCGGGACTAGCGGGGGGGCTCGGCGGGGAGCTGTTTTTT
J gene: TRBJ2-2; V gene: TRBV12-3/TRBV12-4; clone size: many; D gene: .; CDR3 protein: CASSSQVLITGELFF; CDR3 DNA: TGTGCCAGCAGTTCCCAGGTCCTGATTACCGGGGAGCTGTTTTTT
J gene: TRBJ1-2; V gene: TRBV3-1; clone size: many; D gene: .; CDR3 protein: CASSQVEGRSGYTF; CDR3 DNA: TGTGCCAGCAGCCAGGTCGAGGGGAGGTCTGGCTACACCTTC
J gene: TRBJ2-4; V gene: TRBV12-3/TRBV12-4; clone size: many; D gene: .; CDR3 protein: CASSGIGMSIQYF; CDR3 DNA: TGTGCCAGCAGTGGGATAGGGATGAGCATTCAGTACTTC
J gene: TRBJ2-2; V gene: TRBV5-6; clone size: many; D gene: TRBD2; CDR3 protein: CASSLGLAGANTGELFF; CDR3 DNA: TGTGCCAGCAGCTTGGGACTAGCGGGAGCCAACACCGGGGAGCTGTTTTTT
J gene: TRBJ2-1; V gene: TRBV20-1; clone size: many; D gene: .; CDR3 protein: CSAADLISRDLSSYNEQFF; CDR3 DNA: TGCAGTGCTGCCGACCTCATTAGCAGGGACCTGAGCTCCTACAATGAGCAGTTCTTC
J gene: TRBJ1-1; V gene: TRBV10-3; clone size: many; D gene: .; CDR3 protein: CAISESGGRRNTEAFF; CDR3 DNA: TGTGCCATCAGTGAGTCGGGAGGGCGCAGGAACACTGAAGCTTTCTTT
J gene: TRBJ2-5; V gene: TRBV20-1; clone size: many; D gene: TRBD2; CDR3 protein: CSGLAGLGRETQYF; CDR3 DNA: TGCAGTGGACTAGCGGGATTAGGGCGGGAGACCCAGTACTTC
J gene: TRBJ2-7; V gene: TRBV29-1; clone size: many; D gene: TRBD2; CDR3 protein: CSVAGTSGRAYEQYF; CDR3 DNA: TGCAGCGTTGCCGGGACTAGCGGGAGGGCCTACGAGCAGTACTTC
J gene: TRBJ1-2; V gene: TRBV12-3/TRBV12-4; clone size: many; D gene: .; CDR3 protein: CASSLYHRADGYTF; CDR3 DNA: TGTGCCAGCAGTTTATACCACAGGGCAGATGGCTACACCTTC
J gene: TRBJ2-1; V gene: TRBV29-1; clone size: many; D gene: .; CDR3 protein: CSVEDLHGPNEQFF; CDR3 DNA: TGCAGCGTTGAAGATCTTCACGGCCCCAATGAGCAGTTCTTC
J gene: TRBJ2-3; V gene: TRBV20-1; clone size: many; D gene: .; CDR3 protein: CSARPGFRTDTQYF; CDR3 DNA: TGCAGTGCTAGACCGGGGTTTCGCACAGATACGCAGTATTTT
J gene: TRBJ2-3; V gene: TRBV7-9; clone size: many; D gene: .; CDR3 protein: CASRRGTGYTDTQYF; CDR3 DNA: TGTGCCAGCAGGCGGGGGACAGGCTACACAGATACGCAGTATTTT
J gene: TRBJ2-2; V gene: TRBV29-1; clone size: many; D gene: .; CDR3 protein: CSVWAQGSNTGELFF; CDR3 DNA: TGCAGCGTTTGGGCACAGGGCTCTAACACCGGGGAGCTGTTTTTT
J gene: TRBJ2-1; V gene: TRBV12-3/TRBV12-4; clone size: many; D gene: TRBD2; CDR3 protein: CASSLGSGGFNEQFF; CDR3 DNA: TGTGCCAGCAGTTTGGGTAGCGGGGGGTTTAATGAGCAGTTCTTC
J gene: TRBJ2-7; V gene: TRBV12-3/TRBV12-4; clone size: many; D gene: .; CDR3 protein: CASSYSPGAPYEQYF; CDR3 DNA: TGTGCCAGCAGTTACTCCCCCGGGGCCCCCTACGAGCAGTACTTC
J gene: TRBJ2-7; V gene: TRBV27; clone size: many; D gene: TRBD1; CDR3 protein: CASRLPGTGGSYEQYF; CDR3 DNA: TGTGCCAGCAGACTACCCGGGACAGGGGGCTCCTACGAGCAGTACTTC
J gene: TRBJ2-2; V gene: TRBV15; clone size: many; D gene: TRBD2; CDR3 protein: CATSREGAGVNTGELFF; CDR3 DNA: TGTGCCACCAGCAGAGAAGGAGCGGGAGTGAACACCGGGGAGCTGTTTTTT
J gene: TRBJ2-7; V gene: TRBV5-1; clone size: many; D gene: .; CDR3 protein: CASRDRAGGSYEQYF; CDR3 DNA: TGCGCCAGCCGAGACAGGGCGGGCGGGAGCTACGAGCAGTACTTC